The entry below gives a single TCR beta chain sequence along with its context. The antigen remains unidentified. V lost 6 bases, J lost 9 bases, and 21 bases lay in between. The CDR3 totals 15 residues. Germline assignment: CDR1 MNHEY and CDR2 SVGAGI. This entry is derived from a study of T cell responses to AZD1222 COVID-19 vaccine. General study results and limits: Breadth and depth of Spike-specific TCRs rose after two AZD1222 doses. Among AZD1222 vaccinees, only five to seven were seropositive at baseline. Every sample of the repertoires postdated the peak T cell response. White British donors predominated, females outnumbered males, and clonal diversity was possibly underestimated.

Only in-frame clones appear in the TCRdb table, and some are missing; sequencing was by immunoSEQ multiplex PCR. The sample carries fewer than 150,000 clones, around 90% recorded once. This clonotype originated in an adult who received the AZD1222 COVID-19 vaccine. Sequencing was performed on peripheral blood, taken 28 days after the second AZD1222 dose. This sequence joins TRBV6-5 and TRBJ2-1; the D gene is possibly TRBD2 (6 bases). CDR3 DNA: TGTGCCAGCAGCGTAGCGGCATCTACAATGAGTGAGCAGTTCTTC. Amino acids: CASSVAASTMSEQFF.